This T cell receptor (beta chain) was identified in a study of cytomegalovirus exposure and HLA in healthy donors. Of note for this clone: What it recognizes is unknown.

General study points: Usually a TCR sequence was rare, but some public TCRs were found in many donors. It was reported that the classifier diagnosed cytomegalovirus status with high specificity and sensitivity in both the original and validation cohorts.

V lost 7 bases, J lost 5 bases, and 12 bases lay in between. From germline, CDR1 is SQVTM and CDR2 ANQGSEA. This CDR3 has 11 residues. Here immunoSEQ multiplex PCR was the method, and the copy in TCRdb shows in-frame clones only, minus some. The table shows 260,000 or so clones, with roughly 91% occurring only once. The gene calls are TRBV29-1 and TRBJ2-7, with TRBD2 as a possible D gene (7 bases). This clonotype was obtained from a woman aged 25-40 years in good health and CMV-seronegative. The sequencing input was PBMCs. CDR3: CSALGGDEQYF. CDR3 bases: TGCAGCGCTCTAGGGGGGGACGAGCAGTACTTC.